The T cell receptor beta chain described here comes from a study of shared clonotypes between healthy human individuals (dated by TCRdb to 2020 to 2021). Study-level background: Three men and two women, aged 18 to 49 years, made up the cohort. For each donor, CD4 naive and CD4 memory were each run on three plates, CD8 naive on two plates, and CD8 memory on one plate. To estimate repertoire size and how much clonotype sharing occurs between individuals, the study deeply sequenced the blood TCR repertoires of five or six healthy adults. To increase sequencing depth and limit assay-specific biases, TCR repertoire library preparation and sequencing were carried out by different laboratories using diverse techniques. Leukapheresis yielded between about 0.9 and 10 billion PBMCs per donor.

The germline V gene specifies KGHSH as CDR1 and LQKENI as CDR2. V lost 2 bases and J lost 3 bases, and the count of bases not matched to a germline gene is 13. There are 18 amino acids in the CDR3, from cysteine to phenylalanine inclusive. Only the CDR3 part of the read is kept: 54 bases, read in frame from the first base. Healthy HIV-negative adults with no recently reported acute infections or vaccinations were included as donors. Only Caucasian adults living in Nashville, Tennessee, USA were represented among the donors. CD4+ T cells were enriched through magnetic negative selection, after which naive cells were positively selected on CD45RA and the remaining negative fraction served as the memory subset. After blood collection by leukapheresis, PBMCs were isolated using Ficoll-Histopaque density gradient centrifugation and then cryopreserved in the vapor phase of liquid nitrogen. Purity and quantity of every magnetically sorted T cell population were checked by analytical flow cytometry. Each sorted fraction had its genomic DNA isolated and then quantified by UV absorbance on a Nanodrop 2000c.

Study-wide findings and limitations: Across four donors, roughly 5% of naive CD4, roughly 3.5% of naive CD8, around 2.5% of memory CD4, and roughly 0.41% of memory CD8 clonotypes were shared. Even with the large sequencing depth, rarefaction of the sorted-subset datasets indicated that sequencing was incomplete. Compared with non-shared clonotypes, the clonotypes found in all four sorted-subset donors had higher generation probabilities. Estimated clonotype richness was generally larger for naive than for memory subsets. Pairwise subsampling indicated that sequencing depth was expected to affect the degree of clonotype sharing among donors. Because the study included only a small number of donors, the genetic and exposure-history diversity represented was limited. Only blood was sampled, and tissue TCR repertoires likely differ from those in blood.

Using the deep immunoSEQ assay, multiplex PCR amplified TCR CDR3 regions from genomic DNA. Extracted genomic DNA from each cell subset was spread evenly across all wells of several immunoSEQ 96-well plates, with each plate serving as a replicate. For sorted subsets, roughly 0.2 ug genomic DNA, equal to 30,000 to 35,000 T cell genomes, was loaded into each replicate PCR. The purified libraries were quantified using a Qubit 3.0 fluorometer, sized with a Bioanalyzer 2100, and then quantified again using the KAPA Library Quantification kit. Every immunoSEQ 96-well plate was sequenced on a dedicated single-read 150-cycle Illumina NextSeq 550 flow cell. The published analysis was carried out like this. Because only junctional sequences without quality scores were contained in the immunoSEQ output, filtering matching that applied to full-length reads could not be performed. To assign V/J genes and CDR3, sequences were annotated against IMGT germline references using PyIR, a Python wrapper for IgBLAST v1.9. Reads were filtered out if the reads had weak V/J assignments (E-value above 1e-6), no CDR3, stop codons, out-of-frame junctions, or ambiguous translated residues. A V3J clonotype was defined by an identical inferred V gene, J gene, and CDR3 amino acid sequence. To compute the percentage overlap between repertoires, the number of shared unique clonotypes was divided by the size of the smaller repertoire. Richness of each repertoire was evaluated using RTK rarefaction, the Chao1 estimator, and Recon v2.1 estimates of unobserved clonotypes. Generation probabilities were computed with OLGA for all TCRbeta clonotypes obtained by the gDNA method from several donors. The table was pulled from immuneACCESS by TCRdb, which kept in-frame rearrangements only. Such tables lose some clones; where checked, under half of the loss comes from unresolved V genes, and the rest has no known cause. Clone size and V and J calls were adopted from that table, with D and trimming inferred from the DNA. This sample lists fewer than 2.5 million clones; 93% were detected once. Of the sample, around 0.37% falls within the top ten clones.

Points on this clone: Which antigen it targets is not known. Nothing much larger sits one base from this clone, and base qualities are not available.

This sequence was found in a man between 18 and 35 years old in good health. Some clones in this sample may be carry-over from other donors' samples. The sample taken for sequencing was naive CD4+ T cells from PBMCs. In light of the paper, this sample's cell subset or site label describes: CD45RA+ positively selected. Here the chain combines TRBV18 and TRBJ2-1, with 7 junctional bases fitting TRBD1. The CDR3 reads CASSPITVRTGYYNEQFF. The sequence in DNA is TGTGCCAGCTCACCAATCACAGTCAGGACAGGCTACTACAATGAGCAGTTCTTC.